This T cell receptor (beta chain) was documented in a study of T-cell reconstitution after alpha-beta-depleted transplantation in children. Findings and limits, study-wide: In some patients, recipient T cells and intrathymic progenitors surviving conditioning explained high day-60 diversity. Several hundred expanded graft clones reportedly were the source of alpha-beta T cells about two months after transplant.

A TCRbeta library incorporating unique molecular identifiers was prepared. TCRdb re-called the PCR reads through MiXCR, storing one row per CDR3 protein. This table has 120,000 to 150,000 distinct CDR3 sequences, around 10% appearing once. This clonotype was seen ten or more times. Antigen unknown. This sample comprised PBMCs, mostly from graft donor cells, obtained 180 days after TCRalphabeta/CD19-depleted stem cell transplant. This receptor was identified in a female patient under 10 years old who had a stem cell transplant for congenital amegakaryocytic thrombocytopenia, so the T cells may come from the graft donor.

CDR3 sequence reads: CSAISGDQETQYF. CDR3 bases: TGCAGTGCTATTAGCGGGGATCAAGAGACCCAGTACTTC. V is TRBV20-1 and J is TRBJ2-5, with 8 positions matching TRBD2. CDR1 and CDR2 from the germline V gene are DFQATT and SNEGSKA (reference sequence). This CDR3 spans 13 amino acids. V lost 4 bases and J lost 2; bases outside the gene matches: 3.